This T cell receptor (beta chain) was captured in a study of cytomegalovirus exposure and HLA in healthy donors. Per germline, CDR1 SEHNR and CDR2 FQNEAQ (reference sequence). Trimming removed 7 bases from V and 1 base from J, with 22 bases in between. The CDR3 is made up of 18 amino acids. PCR was performed using 60 Vbeta and 13 Jbeta primers. TCRdb keeps only in-frame clones here, not all; method: immunoSEQ multiplex PCR. The table shows roughly 180,000 clones, with roughly four fifths occurring only once. The sample holds one count of this clone. Its antigen is not known. Findings and caveats of the study: Associated with cytomegalovirus, according to the listing, were 150 to 200 TCR beta chains.

The sequence derives from a woman aged 18-35 years in good health and CMV-seropositive. The V and J genes are TRBV7-9 and TRBJ2-2; TRBD2 is a possible D gene (6 bases). Sequenced sample: PBMCs. CDR3 sequence: CASTTTSPSLKNTGELFF. For the CDR3, the DNA is TGTGCCAGCACAACAACTAGCCCATCATTAAAGAACACCGGGGAGCTGTTTTTT.